The 20 T cell receptor beta chains listed next were all sequenced from one sample in a study of blood T cell repertoires in COVID-19. Method: immunoSEQ multiplex PCR; TCRdb's copy keeps in-frame clones and lacks some. The sample consists of about 33,000 clones, 80% to 90% of them appearing once. The sample consisted of peripheral blood. The source is a human donor in a cohort sampled during active COVID-19.

This clone has a single count. CDR3 in amino acids: CASSELSPRGPDTQYF. The DNA of the CDR3 is TGTGCCAGCAGTGAATTGTCTCCCAGGGGACCAGATACGCAGTATTTT. V usage is TRBV6-1 and J usage is TRBJ2-3, with D maybe TRBD1 (6 bases). The CDR3 is 16 amino acids. Germline CDR1 reads MNHNS; CDR2 reads SASEGT. The ends were cut back, 2 bases at V and 4 bases at J, with 16 bases in the middle.

This clone was observed a single time. The chain has TRBV11-2 and TRBJ2-7, with 7 bases matching TRBD1. Germline V CDR1 and CDR2: SGHAT, FQNNGV. V gave up 2 bases and J gave up 1 base; unmatched junction bases: 2. This CDR3 comprises 14 residues. CDR3 amino acids: CASSLLQGSYEQYF. CDR3 nucleotides: TGTGCCAGCAGCTTATTACAGGGGTCCTACGAGCAGTACTTC.

V gene TRBV18 combines with J gene TRBJ2-5; 10 bases align to TRBD1. With V trimmed by 2 bases and J by 4 bases, 4 bases remained unmatched. Germline CDR1 is KGHSH and CDR2 is LQKENI. This CDR3 has 15 amino acids. The CDR3 DNA reads TGTGCCAGCTCACCATGGGACAGGGGTGGAGAGACCCAGTACTTC. Residues: CASSPWDRGGETQYF.

The CDR3: CASSGLAGHYEQYF. The CDR3 DNA reads TGTGCCAGCAGCGGACTAGCGGGGCACTACGAGCAGTACTTC. This chain connects TRBV7-9 to TRBJ2-7; 12 positions agree with TRBD2. Per germline, CDR1 SEHNR and CDR2 FQNEAQ (reference sequence). The CDR3 spans 14 residues. V lost 5 bases and J lost 3; bases outside the gene matches: 2.

The V and J genes are TRBV21-1 and TRBJ2-4; the D segment call TRBD2 is taken from the table without a DNA check. TRBV21-1 is deemed a pseudogene. The CDR3 is 20 residues long. The CDR3 nucleotides read TGTGCCAGCAGCAATTGGAACGATCGTCTCCCCGGGGGAGCCAAAAACATTCAGTACTTC. Translating gives CASSNWNDRLPGGAKNIQYF.

This clone was counted only a few times. Additional DNA sequences in this sample encode the identical CDR3. In DNA form, the CDR3 reads TGTGCCAGCAGCCCGGGACAGGGTCCAGATACGCAGTATTTT. Translating it yields CASSPGQGPDTQYF. The genes are TRBV7-2 and TRBJ2-3, with 9 bases matching TRBD1. Trimming took 5 bases from V and 4 from J; bases not matched to a gene: 4. Germline values: CDR1 SGHTA, CDR2 FQGNSA. This CDR3 has 14 residues.

V gene TRBV2 combines with J gene TRBJ2-6; the match to TRBD1 covers 7 bases. From germline, CDR1 is SNHLY and CDR2 FYNNEI. The CDR3 runs 18 residues. V was pared by 4 bases and J by 0 bases, with 9 bases of the junction left unmatched. This CDR3 reads CASSAFRTGVSGANVLTF. DNA for the CDR3: TGTGCCAGCAGTGCTTTCCGGACAGGCGTCTCTGGGGCCAACGTCCTGACTTTC.

The V gene is TRBV24-1, the J gene TRBJ1-5; no clear D gene. Trimming removed 3 bases at V and 2 bases at J, with 7 bases between. The germline gives CDR1 KGHDR, CDR2 SFDVKD. The length of the CDR3 is 14 residues. CDR3: CATSDPTRNQPQHF. The CDR3 DNA follows: TGTGCCACCAGTGATCCCACACGCAATCAGCCCCAGCATTTT.

The chain combines TRBV6-5 with TRBJ1-2; D remains unclear. V was shortened by 5 bases and J by 4 bases, with 17 bases between the two germline ends. Germline CDR1 is MNHEY and CDR2 is SVGAGI. The CDR3 is 15 residues long. The CDR3 DNA reads as TGTGCCAGCAGTCCCCTAGCTGATAGATTCTATGGCTACACCTTC. This translates into CASSPLADRFYGYTF.

This clone appeared a few times. V and J are TRBV28 and TRBJ1-5, with D maybe TRBD1 (5 bases). The CDR3 is 17 amino acids. In germline, CDR1 is MDHEN, CDR2 SYDVKM. V was trimmed by 1 base and J by 0 bases, leaving 13 bases between them. The CDR3 reads CASSLFGRGRSNQPQHF. In DNA form, the CDR3 reads TGTGCCAGCAGTTTATTTGGGAGGGGTCGTAGCAATCAGCCCCAGCATTTT.

The chain carries TRBV6-5 and TRBJ1-2; TRBD1 aligns across 7 bases. CDR1 and CDR2 from the germline V gene are MNHEY and SVGAGI. The junction had 11 bases not matched to a gene; V was cut back by 6 bases and J by 4 bases. This CDR3 has 15 amino acids. As DNA, the CDR3 is TGTGCCAGCAGCCCCCAGACAGGGCCGGGCTATGGCTACACCTTC. Translated: CASSPQTGPGYGYTF.

The CDR3 bases are TGTGCCAGCACCAAAGCCGGGACAGGGGGACGGGAGCAGTACTTC. It specifies CASTKAGTGGREQYF. The chain has TRBV11-2 and TRBJ2-7, with 11 bases aligning to TRBD1. V shed 7 bases and J 7 bases; nucleotides not matched to a gene: 12. The CDR3 is 15 residues long. From germline, CDR1 is SGHAT and CDR2 FQNNGV.

The chain has TRBV7-2 and TRBJ1-2; 8 nucleotides agree with TRBD1. The germline V gene encodes CDR1 SGHTA and CDR2 FQGNSA. Trimming took 5 bases from V and 4 from J; bases not matched to a gene: 6. The CDR3 totals 14 residues. CDR3 loop: CASSPQTGAYGYTF. The CDR3 DNA sequence: TGTGCCAGCAGCCCCCAGACAGGGGCCTATGGCTACACCTTC.

V and J are TRBV2 and TRBJ2-5; D may be TRBD1 (5 bases). V lost 8 bases, J lost 6 bases, and 13 bases lay in between. The CDR3 contains 12 residues. Germline V gene sequence: CDR1 SNHLY, CDR2 FYNNEI. CDR3 amino acids: CASSSREKTQYF. In nucleotides, the CDR3 is TGTGCCAGCTCGTCCAGGGAAAAGACCCAGTACTTC. The full variable domain, rest sourced from reference TRBV2 and TRBJ2-5, is EPEVTQTPSHQVTQMGQEVILRCVPISNHLYFYWYRQILGQKVEFLVSFYNNEISEKSEIFDDQFSVERPDGSNFTLKIRSTKLEDSAMYFCASSSREKTQYFGPGTRLLVL.

The V and J genes are TRBV5-4 and TRBJ2-1; D gene uncertain. Trimming took 0 bases from V and 5 from J, leaving 9 bases between them. This CDR3 comprises 14 residues. Germline loops: CDR1 SGHNT, CDR2 YYREEE (reference sequence). Written as DNA, the CDR3 is TGTGCCAGCAGCTTGGAACCGTCTAACAATGAGCAGTTCTTC. Its translation: CASSLEPSNNEQFF.

The V gene is TRBV4-1, the J gene TRBJ1-1, with unresolved D. The CDR3 is made up of 13 amino acids. CDR1 MGHRA and CDR2 YSYEKL come from the germline V gene. The V gene lost 4 bases and the J gene lost 4 bases, with 10 bases spanning the gap. The CDR3 sequence: CASSLRLGTEAFF. As DNA, the CDR3 is TGCGCCAGCAGCCTCCGGCTAGGCACTGAAGCTTTCTTT.

The V and J genes are TRBV6-4 and TRBJ2-7, with D possibly TRBD2 on 5 matching bases. Germline CDR1 and CDR2: MRHNA and SNTAGT. The V end was cut by 4 bases, the J end by 6 bases, with 16 bases between. This CDR3 contains 14 residues. CDR3 sequence: CASSAEGFTGEQYF. CDR3 DNA sequence: TGTGCCAGCAGTGCAGAGGGTTTTACGGGCGAGCAGTACTTC.

This clone was recorded once. The gene calls are TRBV4-1 and TRBJ2-3; D is ambiguous. Germline CDR1 is MGHRA and CDR2 is YSYEKL. The V and J ends lost 1 base and 4 bases respectively, with 15 bases between them. The CDR3 extends over 16 amino acids. The CDR3 protein is CASSQVTSSVADTQYF. Written as DNA, the CDR3 is TGCGCCAGCAGCCAAGTAACTTCGTCCGTCGCAGATACGCAGTATTTT.

The chain employs TRBV11-3 and TRBJ2-1; 7 positions agree with TRBD1. The CDR3 spans 17 residues. With 2 bases clipped from V and 0 bases from J, the junction kept 7 bases outside the gene matches. The germline V gene has CDR1 SGHNT and CDR2 YENEEA. The DNA of the CDR3 is TGTGCCAGCAGCTTAAACGTAGGGGGCAGCTCCTACAATGAGCAGTTCTTC. Its translation is CASSLNVGGSSYNEQFF.

This sequence joins TRBV5-1 and TRBJ2-7; TRBD2 aligns across 15 bases. The J segment lost 1 base and the V segment lost 4 bases, leaving 3 bases of the junction unmatched. Germline assignment: CDR1 SGHRS and CDR2 YFSETQ. The length of the CDR3 is 16 residues. CDR3 sequence: CASSKGLAGGSYEQYF. The CDR3 region has the DNA TGCGCCAGCAGCAAGGGACTAGCGGGGGGATCCTACGAGCAGTACTTC.